This T cell receptor (beta chain) was retrieved from a study of T-cell reconstitution after alpha-beta-depleted transplantation in children (TCRdb year 2016). Describing the broader study: T-cell immune reconstitution after TCRalphabeta/CD19-depleted allogeneic hematopoietic cell transplantation in children was quantitatively tracked in the study by means of TCR repertoire profiling.

Measured from the cysteine to the phenylalanine, the CDR3 is 14 residues long. CDR3 DNA only is kept here, 42 bases in frame from base 1. The junction shows trimming of 7 bases on V and 0 bases on J, plus 9 bases between the germline ends. Libraries were made using PCR. Sequencing was performed on an Illumina HiSeq 2500. Molecular barcoding was employed in the preparation of TCR libraries, with unique molecular identifiers being used to normalize TCRbeta repertoire quantification. TCRdb reran the public reads through fastp at Q25 and MiXCR, keeping productive beta chains. Every entry covers one CDR3 protein and lists the most common genes and DNA from its rows. The sample data list about 72,000 distinct CDR3 sequences, and more than 5.5% of these were observed just once. The leading ten clones occupy around 2.4% of the sample. Details on this clonotype: Its antigen remains undetermined. No much larger clonotype is one base removed from it; base qualities were not supplied.

The chain employs TRBV12-3 or TRBV12-4 and TRBJ2-2; too little of a D gene remains to name it. The sample in question was PBMCs from the stem cell graft donor, obtained from the stem cell graft. The receptor was derived from a human donor who donated a stem cell graft to a child with acute lymphoblastic leukemia. This receptor has the CDR3 CASNTAANTGELFF. The base sequence is TGTGCCAGCAATACTGCCGCGAACACCGGGGAGCTGTTTTTT.